The next 10 T cell receptor beta chains were all read from a single sample in a study of identical twins. In TCRdb, the 5' RACE reads were re-called with MiXCR into one record per CDR3 protein. The sample holds a few hundred thousand distinct CDR3 sequences, around an eighth seen once. These data were also filed under a second study, of yellow fever vaccine responses in identical twins.

Sequenced material: CD4+ T cells sorted from blood. These receptors all stem from a woman in her late teens or twenties in good health.

The chain couples TRBV7-2 to TRBJ2-1, with TRBD1 matching over 8 bases. CDR1 and CDR2 (germline): SGHTA, FQGNSA. The CDR3 runs 15 residues. The V and J ends lost 1 base and 8 bases, in that order; junction bases with no gene match: 7. The CDR3: CASSLVATGVDEQFF. As DNA, the CDR3 is TGTGCCAGCAGCTTAGTGGCGACAGGGGTTGATGAGCAGTTCTTC.

V gene TRBV4-3 combines with J gene TRBJ2-2, with TRBD2 identical over 11 bases. J gave up 7 bases and V 4 bases, and 5 bases lay outside the gene matches. The CDR3 has 15 residues. CDR1 and CDR2 from the germline V gene are LGHNA and YSLEER. CDR3 sequence: CASSLIAGGGGELFF. DNA of the CDR3: TGCGCCAGCAGCCTAATAGCGGGAGGGGGCGGGGAGCTGTTTTTT.

In its sample, this clonotype was seen a few times. The chain recombines TRBV10-3 with TRBJ2-6; no reliable D call. V shed 3 bases and J shed 1 base, with 7 bases lying between them. Germline CDR1 and CDR2: ENHRY and SYGVKD. The CDR3 covers 15 residues. The CDR3 bases are TGTGCCATCAGTGAATCCGGGTCTGGGGCCAACGTCCTGACTTTC. It codes for CAISESGSGANVLTF.

This clonotype was counted a few times. The chain is built from TRBV7-8 and TRBJ2-3; D is possibly TRBD1 (5 bases). CDR1 is SGHVS, CDR2 FQNEAQ, per germline. Trimming shortened V by 0 bases and J by 1 base, and 14 bases separated the two germline ends. The CDR3 runs to 17 residues. CDR3 DNA: TGTGCCAGCAGCTTAGCGGGGCAAGGGGTGGGCACAGATACGCAGTATTTT. This gives the protein CASSLAGQGVGTDTQYF.

This clonotype was counted between two and nine times. The rearrangement uses TRBV7-9 and TRBJ1-2; TRBD1 aligns across 8 bases. Losses at the gene ends were 5 bases for V and 2 bases for J; bases not matched to a gene: 13. The CDR3 runs to 17 residues. Germline lookup yields CDR1 SEHNR and CDR2 FQNEAQ (reference sequence). The CDR3: CASSAAAGGPSNYGYTF. The CDR3 DNA sequence: TGTGCCAGCAGCGCAGCGGCAGGGGGCCCTTCCAACTATGGCTACACCTTC.

This clonotype was recorded at least ten times. The chain recombines TRBV25-1 with TRBJ1-1; D uncertain. There are 11 residues in the CDR3. The V gene's germline CDR1 is MGHDK and CDR2 SYGVNS. V was pared by 7 bases and J by 6 bases, with 9 bases between. CDR3 residues: CASNWASEAFF. The DNA of the CDR3 is TGTGCCAGCAATTGGGCGTCTGAAGCTTTCTTT.

The chain recombines TRBV21-1 with TRBJ1-6; the listed D gene, TRBD1, was not tested against the DNA. TRBV21-1 is described as a pseudogene. The CDR3 is made up of 12 amino acids. The chain's CDR3 is CANSRGNSPLHF. The CDR3 DNA reads as TGTGCCAACAGTAGGGGTAATTCACCCCTCCACTTT.

This clonotype occurred a few times. The genes are TRBV7-2 and TRBJ2-7, with 11 positions matching TRBD2. The CDR3 is 16 amino acids. Germline loops: CDR1 SGHTA, CDR2 FQGNSA. The V and J ends lost 5 bases and 3 bases, in that order; junction bases with no gene match: 9. The CDR3 loop is CASSPDAGTSGYEQYF. The CDR3 DNA sequence: TGTGCCAGCAGCCCAGACGCCGGGACTAGCGGCTACGAGCAGTACTTC.

Only a few counts were recorded for this clonotype. The rearrangement uses TRBV7-6 and TRBJ2-7, with 11 positions matching TRBD2. This CDR3 has 16 residues. The V gene end was trimmed by 1 base and the J gene end by 2 bases; junction bases not matched to a gene: 4. Germline loops: CDR1 SGHVS, CDR2 FNYEAQ. The CDR3 region has the DNA TGTGCCAGCAGCTTAGGAGGGACTAGCGGTACCTACGAGCAGTACTTC. Its translation is CASSLGGTSGTYEQYF.

In this sample, this clonotype turned up a few times. The V and J genes are TRBV28 and TRBJ2-7, with TRBD1 matching 8 bases. From germline, CDR1 is MDHEN and CDR2 SYDVKM. The CDR3 sequence is 14 residues long. Trimming cost V 4 bases and J 3 bases; bases outside gene matches: 5. In nucleotides, the CDR3 is TGTGCCAGCAGTTCAGGACAGGGCTACTACGAGCAGTACTTC. Residues: CASSSGQGYYEQYF.